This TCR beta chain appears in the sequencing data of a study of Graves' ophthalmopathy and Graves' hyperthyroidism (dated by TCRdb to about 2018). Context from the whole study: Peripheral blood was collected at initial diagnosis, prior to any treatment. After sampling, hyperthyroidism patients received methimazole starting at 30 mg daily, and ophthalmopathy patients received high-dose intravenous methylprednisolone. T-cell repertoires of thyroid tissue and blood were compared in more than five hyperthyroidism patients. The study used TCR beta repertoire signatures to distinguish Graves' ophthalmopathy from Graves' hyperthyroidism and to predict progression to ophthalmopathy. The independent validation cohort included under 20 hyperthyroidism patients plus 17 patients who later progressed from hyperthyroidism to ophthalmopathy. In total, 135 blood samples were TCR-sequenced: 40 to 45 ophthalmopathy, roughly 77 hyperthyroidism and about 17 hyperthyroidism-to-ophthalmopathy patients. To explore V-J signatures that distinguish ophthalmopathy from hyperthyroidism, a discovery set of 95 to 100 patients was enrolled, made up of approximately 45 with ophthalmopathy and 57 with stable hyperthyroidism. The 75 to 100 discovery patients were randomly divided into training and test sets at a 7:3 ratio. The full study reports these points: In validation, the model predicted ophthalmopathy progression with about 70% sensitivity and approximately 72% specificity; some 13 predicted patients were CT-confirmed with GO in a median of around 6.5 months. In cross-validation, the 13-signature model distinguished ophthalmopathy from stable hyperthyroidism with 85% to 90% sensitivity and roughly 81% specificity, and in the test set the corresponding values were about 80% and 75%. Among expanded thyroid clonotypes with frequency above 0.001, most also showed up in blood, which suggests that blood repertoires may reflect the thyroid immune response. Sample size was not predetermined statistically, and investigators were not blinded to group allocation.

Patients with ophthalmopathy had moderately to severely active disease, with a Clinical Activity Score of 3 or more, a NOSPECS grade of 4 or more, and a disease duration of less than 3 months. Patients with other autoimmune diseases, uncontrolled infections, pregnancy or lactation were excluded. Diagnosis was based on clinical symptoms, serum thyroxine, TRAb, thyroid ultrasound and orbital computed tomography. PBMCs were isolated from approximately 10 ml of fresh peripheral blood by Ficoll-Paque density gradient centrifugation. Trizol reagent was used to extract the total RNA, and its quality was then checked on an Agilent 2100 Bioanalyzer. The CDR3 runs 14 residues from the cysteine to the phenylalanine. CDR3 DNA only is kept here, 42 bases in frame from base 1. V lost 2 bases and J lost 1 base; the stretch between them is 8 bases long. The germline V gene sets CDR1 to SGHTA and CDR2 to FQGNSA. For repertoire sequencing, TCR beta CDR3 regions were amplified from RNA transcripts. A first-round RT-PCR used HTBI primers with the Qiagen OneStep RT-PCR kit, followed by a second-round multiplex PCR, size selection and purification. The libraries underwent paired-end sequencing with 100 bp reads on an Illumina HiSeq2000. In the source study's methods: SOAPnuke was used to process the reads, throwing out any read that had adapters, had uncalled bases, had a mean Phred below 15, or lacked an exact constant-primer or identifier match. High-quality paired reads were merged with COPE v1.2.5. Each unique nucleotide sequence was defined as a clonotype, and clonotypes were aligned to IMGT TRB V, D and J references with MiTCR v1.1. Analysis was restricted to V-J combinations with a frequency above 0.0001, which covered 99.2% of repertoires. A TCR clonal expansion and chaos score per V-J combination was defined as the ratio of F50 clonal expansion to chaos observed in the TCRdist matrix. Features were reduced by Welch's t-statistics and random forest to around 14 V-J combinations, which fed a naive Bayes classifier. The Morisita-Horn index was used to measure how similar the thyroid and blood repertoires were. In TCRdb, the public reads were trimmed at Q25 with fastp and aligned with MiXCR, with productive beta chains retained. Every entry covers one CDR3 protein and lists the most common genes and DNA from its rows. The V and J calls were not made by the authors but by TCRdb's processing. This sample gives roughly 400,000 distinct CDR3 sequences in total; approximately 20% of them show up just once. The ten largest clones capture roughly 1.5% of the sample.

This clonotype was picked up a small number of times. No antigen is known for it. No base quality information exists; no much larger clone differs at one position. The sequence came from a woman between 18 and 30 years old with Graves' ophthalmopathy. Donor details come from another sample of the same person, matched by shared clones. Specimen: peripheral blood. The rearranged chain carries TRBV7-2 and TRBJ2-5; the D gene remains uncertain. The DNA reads TGTGCCAGCAGCTTAATGGGAAGCCAAGAGACCCAGTACTTC. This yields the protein CASSLMGSQETQYF.